Listed here are 32 T cell receptor beta chains from one sample, sequenced in a study of OX40 agonist ivuxolimab in advanced cancers. Some clones are missing from TCRdb's copy, which holds only in-frame ones; the method was immunoSEQ multiplex PCR. The profile shows about 66,000 clones, 80% to 90% of them singletons. Sequencing was performed on CD4+ or CD8+ T cells sorted from blood, taken in a trial of the OX40 agonist ivuxolimab. The receptors originated from an adult with an advanced solid tumor such as melanoma, head and neck, liver or kidney cancer.

V usage is TRBV14 and J usage is TRBJ2-7; TRBD1 matches 7 bases. The ends lost 2 bases at V and 3 bases at J; junction bases unmatched: 4. The CDR3 spans 14 residues. Germline CDR1 reads SGHDN; CDR2 reads FVKESK. CDR3 coding DNA: TGTGCCAGCAGCCAACTGGGACAGATCTACGAGCAGTACTTC. This translates into CASSQLGQIYEQYF.

This chain's CDR3 is CASSPQGGDTEAFF. CDR3 DNA: TGTGCCAGCTCACCCCAAGGGGGGGACACTGAAGCTTTCTTT. The rearrangement links TRBV18 to TRBJ1-1; a possible D gene is TRBD1 (6 bases). The V gene lost 3 bases and the J gene lost 3 bases, with 11 bases spanning the gap. Germline CDR1 reads KGHSH; CDR2 reads LQKENI. This CDR3 contains 14 residues.

The chain joins TRBV11-3 to TRBJ2-3; D possibly corresponds to TRBD2 (6 bases). The germline V gene has CDR1 SGHNT and CDR2 YENEEA. The V end lost 3 bases, the J end lost 5 bases, and 15 bases lay between the germline ends. This CDR3 has 15 residues. CDR3 nucleotides: TGTGCCAGCAGCTTCGTCTCGGGGGATAAAGATACGCAGTATTTT. Translating gives CASSFVSGDKDTQYF.

The chain recombines TRBV30 with TRBJ1-3, with D perhaps TRBD1 (5 bases). This CDR3 comprises 15 residues. The germline gives CDR1 GTSNPN, CDR2 SVGIG (reference sequence). Trimming cost V 1 base and J 1 base, with 11 bases left between them. CDR3 nucleotide sequence: TGTGCCTGGAGTGGTAAGGGGATTTCTGGAAACACCATATATTTT. Its translation: CAWSGKGISGNTIYF. The complete variable domain, with remaining parts taken from reference TRBV30 and TRBJ1-3, reads SQTIHQWPATLVQPVGSPLSLECTVEGTSNPNLYWYRQAAGRGLQLLFYSVGIGQISSEVPQNLSASRPQDRQFILSSKKLLLSDSGFYLCAWSGKGISGNTIYFGEGSWLTVV.

The V gene is TRBV29-1, the J gene TRBJ2-3; 12 bases agree with TRBD2. This CDR3 has 14 amino acids. CDR1 is SQVTM, CDR2 ANQGSEA, per germline. With 5 bases clipped from V and 3 bases from J, the junction kept 3 bases outside the gene matches. CDR3 in DNA: TGCAGCGTTCTAGCGGGGGGGCAAACAGATACGCAGTATTTT. Amino acid sequence: CSVLAGGQTDTQYF.

DNA of the CDR3: TGCGCCAGCAGCTTGGCAGGGGAGTTCTACTACGAGCAGTACTTC. Translation: CASSLAGEFYYEQYF. The chain joins TRBV5-1 to TRBJ2-7; weak D call: TRBD1 (6 bases). This CDR3 region has 15 residues. V was shortened by 0 bases and J by 3 bases, with 13 bases between the two germline ends. Looked up from germline, CDR1 is SGHRS and CDR2 is YFSETQ.

The chain combines TRBV7-2 with TRBJ2-2, with 7 nucleotides matching TRBD1. The length of the CDR3 is 15 residues. The V and J ends lost 4 bases and 5 bases, in that order; junction bases with no gene match: 7. Germline V CDR1 and CDR2: SGHTA, FQGNSA. In DNA form, the CDR3 reads TGTGCCAGCAGCTCCGACAGGGCGGTGACCGGGGAGCTGTTTTTT. As protein: CASSSDRAVTGELFF.

The CDR3 loop reads CASSLAQGRSGANVLTF. The CDR3 nucleotides are TGTGCCAGCAGCTTGGCCCAGGGACGCTCTGGGGCCAACGTCCTGACTTTC. The chain uses TRBV5-4 and TRBJ2-6; D may be TRBD1 or TRBD2 (5 bases each). CDR1 and CDR2 (germline): SGHNT, YYREEE (reference sequence). The germline V and J ends were trimmed by 0 bases and 0 bases, with 10 bases remaining between them. CDR3 length: 17 residues.

The chain combines TRBV18 with TRBJ2-1, with 9 bases identical to TRBD2. From germline, CDR1 is KGHSH and CDR2 LQKENI. The ends lost 4 bases at V and 4 bases at J; junction bases unmatched: 5. The CDR3 runs 15 residues. The CDR3 DNA reads TGTGCCAGCTCACGACTAGCGGAGATTTACAATGAGCAGTTCTTC. Translated: CASSRLAEIYNEQFF.

This rearrangement joins TRBV19 to TRBJ1-2, with TRBD1 as a possible D gene (5 bases). The CDR3 extends over 14 amino acids. Germline CDR1 LNHDA, CDR2 SQIVND (reference sequence). With 5 bases removed from V and 9 bases from J, the gap between germline ends came to 19 bases. CDR3 protein: CASSPRQLRISYTF. The CDR3 DNA reads as TGTGCCAGTAGTCCCCGACAGCTCCGAATCAGCTACACCTTC.

V usage is TRBV9 and J usage is TRBJ2-2; D is perhaps TRBD1 (5 bases). Trimming stripped 0 bases from V and 7 bases from J, with 10 bases between. The CDR3 spans 14 residues. Germline V gene lookup returns CDR1 SGDLS and CDR2 YYNGEE. The CDR3 region has the DNA TGTGCCAGCAGCGTAGCTATAGGGGTCGGGGAGCTGTTTTTT. Residues: CASSVAIGVGELFF.

The rearrangement joins TRBV29-1 to TRBJ1-1; 8 bases are a match to TRBD1. J was trimmed by 4 bases and V by 6 bases; bases with no gene match: 7. CDR3 size: 13 residues. Germline assignment: CDR1 SQVTM and CDR2 ANQGSEA. The CDR3, as DNA: TGCAGCGTCTCTCGGACAGGGACCACTGAAGCTTTCTTT. The encoded protein is CSVSRTGTTEAFF.

The chain joins TRBV7-9 to TRBJ2-3; 7 bases agree with TRBD2. The CDR3 covers 16 residues. From germline, CDR1 is SEHNR and CDR2 FQNEAQ (reference sequence). V was pared by 3 bases and J by 0 bases, with 6 bases of the junction left unmatched. CDR3 residues: CASSLSAGRSTDTQYF. DNA of the CDR3: TGTGCCAGCAGCTTGTCAGCGGGGAGAAGCACAGATACGCAGTATTTT. Full variable domain (outside the CDR3, taken from reference TRBV7-9 and TRBJ2-3): DTGVSQNPRHKITKRGQNVTFRCDPISEHNRLYWYRQTLGQGPEFLTYFQNEAQLEKSRLLSDRFSAERPKGSFSTLEIQRTEQGDSAMYLCASSLSAGRSTDTQYFGPGTRLTVL.

The rearrangement uses TRBV15 and TRBJ1-6; D may be TRBD1 (6 bases). Germline values: CDR1 LNHNV, CDR2 YYDKDF (reference sequence). V was cut by 0 bases and J by 9 bases, with 15 bases left in between. The CDR3 totals 16 residues. The CDR3 protein is CATSRDLPGVGSPLHF. The DNA of the CDR3 is TGTGCCACCAGCAGAGATCTGCCAGGGGTAGGTTCACCCCTCCACTTT.

The chain has TRBV7-9 and TRBJ1-5; D is uncertain. Trimming removed 1 base from V and 5 bases from J, with 6 bases in between. The CDR3 is made up of 13 amino acids. The germline V gene encodes CDR1 SEHNR and CDR2 FQNEAQ (reference sequence). In nucleotides, the CDR3 is TGTGCCAGCAGCTTAGGAGAGGATCAGCCCCAGCATTTT. Its protein product is CASSLGEDQPQHF.

V gene TRBV9 combines with J gene TRBJ2-2; TRBD1 aligns across 9 bases. This CDR3 contains 16 residues. V lost 2 bases to trimming and J lost 1 base; unmatched junction nucleotides: 3. In germline, CDR1 is SGDLS, CDR2 YYNGEE. The CDR3 reads CASSVRQGVNTGELFF. CDR3 DNA: TGTGCCAGCAGCGTGCGACAGGGGGTGAACACCGGGGAGCTGTTTTTT.

This clone was recorded a few times. This chain uses TRBV19 with TRBJ1-5; no firm D call. The CDR3 is 15 amino acids. Germline values: CDR1 LNHDA, CDR2 SQIVND (reference sequence). V was cut by 5 bases and J by 6 bases, with 17 bases left in between. The CDR3 is CASSLFVGSPQPQHF. CDR3 coding DNA: TGTGCCAGTAGTCTCTTTGTAGGCTCTCCTCAGCCCCAGCATTTT. Full variable domain (outside the CDR3, taken from reference TRBV19 and TRBJ1-5): DGGITQSPKYLFRKEGQNVTLSCEQNLNHDAMYWYRQDPGQGLRLIYYSQIVNDFQKGDIAEGYSVSREKKESFPLTVTSAQKNPTAFYLCASSLFVGSPQPQHFGDGTRLSIL.

The CDR3 loop is CASTPYPTGRFSGANVLTF. DNA for the CDR3: TGTGCCAGCACCCCTTATCCTACAGGCCGGTTCTCTGGGGCCAACGTCCTGACTTTC. The V call is TRBV7-9, the J call TRBJ2-6; D might be TRBD1 (5 bases). This CDR3 contains 19 residues. Germline V lookup: CDR1 SEHNR, CDR2 FQNEAQ (reference sequence). V gave up 7 bases and J gave up 0 bases, with 22 bases separating them.

V gene TRBV5-1 combines with J gene TRBJ1-3; D is perhaps TRBD1 (6 bases). The CDR3 sequence is 14 residues long. V lost 2 bases and J 1 base, leaving 7 bases between the germline ends. Germline values: CDR1 SGHRS, CDR2 YFSETQ. The CDR3 reads CASSFGTSGNTIYF. The DNA of the CDR3 is TGCGCCAGCAGCTTCGGGACATCTGGAAACACCATATATTTT.

The chain uses TRBV27 and TRBJ1-5; D is ambiguous. The CDR3 loop spans 14 amino acids. V was shortened by 2 bases and J by 1 base, with 6 bases between the two germline ends. From germline, CDR1 is MNHEY and CDR2 SMNVEV (reference sequence). The CDR3 sequence: CASSLERSNQPQHF. CDR3 nucleotides: TGTGCCAGCAGTTTAGAACGGAGCAATCAGCCCCAGCATTTT.

This clone was counted a few times. The chain couples TRBV5-1 to TRBJ1-1; no clear D. Trimming pared 2 bases from V and 1 base from J, leaving 6 bases between. The CDR3 runs to 13 residues. CDR1 and CDR2 from the germline V gene are SGHRS and YFSETQ. The CDR3 is CASSFGSNTEAFF. CDR3 DNA: TGCGCCAGCAGCTTCGGGTCGAACACTGAAGCTTTCTTT. The full variable domain, its missing parts supplied by reference TRBV5-1 and TRBJ1-1, is KAGVTQTPRYLIKTRGQQVTLSCSPISGHRSVSWYQQTPGQGLQFLFEYFSETQRNKGNFPGRFSGRQFSNSRSEMNVSTLELGDSALYLCASSFGSNTEAFFGQGTRLTVV.

V usage is TRBV6-1 and J usage is TRBJ1-1, with 8 positions matching TRBD1. This CDR3 spans 15 amino acids. Trimming took 6 bases from V and 1 from J; bases not matched to a gene: 7. Germline V gives CDR1 MNHNS, CDR2 SASEGT. The CDR3, as DNA: TGTGCCAGCAGGATAGACAGGGGAGCGAACACTGAAGCTTTCTTT. This sequence encodes CASRIDRGANTEAFF.

The sample holds a few counts of this clone. The chain uses TRBV29-1 and TRBJ1-2; D unresolved. The CDR3 consists of 13 residues. V lost 0 bases to trimming and J lost 4 bases, with 9 bases between them. Germline values: CDR1 SQVTM, CDR2 ANQGSEA. CDR3 loop: CSVEDSFGYGYTF. DNA of the CDR3: TGCAGCGTTGAAGACAGTTTTGGCTATGGCTACACCTTC.

This clone showed up just once. Other nucleotide sequences from this sample produce the same CDR3. In DNA form, the CDR3 reads TGTGCCAGCAGTTACTTGGGCACTGAAGCTTTCTTT. Translation: CASSYLGTEAFF. The genes are TRBV6-5 and TRBJ1-1, with D hard to call. With 1 base removed from V and 4 bases from J, the gap between germline ends came to 4 bases. The CDR3 contains 12 residues. Looked up from germline, CDR1 is MNHEY and CDR2 is SVGAGI.

The chain carries TRBV25-1 and TRBJ1-5, with TRBD1 matching over 7 bases. V trimming: 7 bases; J trimming: 6 bases; junction bases outside the gene matches: 3. In germline, CDR1 is MGHDK, CDR2 SYGVNS. The CDR3 consists of 12 residues. In DNA, the CDR3 is TGTGCCAGCAACACAGGGGTTCAGCCCCAGCATTTT. Its protein product is CASNTGVQPQHF.

CDR3 protein: CASSLALGDTQYF. The CDR3, as DNA: TGCGCCAGCAGCTTGGCCTTGGGGGATACGCAGTATTTT. The chain employs TRBV5-1 and TRBJ2-3; no definite D call. The CDR3 contains 13 residues. Germline V gene lookup returns CDR1 SGHRS and CDR2 YFSETQ. The V end was cut by 0 bases, the J end by 6 bases, with 8 bases between.

Details on this clone: This specimen includes other DNA sequences encoding the same CDR3. The CDR3 region is CASSITGVTGELFF. CDR3 nucleotides: TGTGCCAGTAGTATCACAGGGGTCACCGGGGAGCTGTTTTTT. This chain links TRBV19 with TRBJ2-2; 7 positions agree with TRBD1. Germline assignment: CDR1 LNHDA and CDR2 SQIVND (reference sequence). V dropped 3 bases and J dropped 4; count of bases not matched to a gene: 2. This CDR3 has 14 residues.

The gene calls are TRBV9 and TRBJ1-6; D unresolved. The germline V gene has CDR1 SGDLS and CDR2 YYNGEE. The CDR3 spans 14 residues. V shed 2 bases and J shed 7 bases, with 10 bases lying between them. Here the CDR3 DNA reads TGTGCCAGCAGCGTCGACGGATTCAATTCACCCCTCCACTTT. This codes for CASSVDGFNSPLHF.

The V gene is TRBV7-8, the J gene TRBJ1-4; perhaps TRBD1 as D (6 bases). CDR3 length equals 15 residues. V gave up 5 bases and J gave up 7 bases, with 17 bases separating them. Germline lookup yields CDR1 SGHVS and CDR2 FQNEAQ. The CDR3 is CASSPRGGFSEKLFF. In DNA form, the CDR3 reads TGTGCCAGCAGCCCCAGGGGTGGGTTCAGTGAAAAACTGTTTTTT.

The J gene is TRBJ1-1, the V gene TRBV5-4, with 11 bases that match TRBD1. J gave up 4 bases and V 2 bases, and 10 bases lay outside the gene matches. CDR1 is SGHNT and CDR2 is YYREEE in the germline V gene (reference sequence). This CDR3 comprises 17 residues. CDR3 sequence: CASSFGQGARVSTEAFF. The CDR3 DNA follows: TGTGCCAGCAGCTTTGGACAGGGGGCGCGAGTGTCCACTGAAGCTTTCTTT.

The CDR3 loop reads CASSFEGSYNEQFF. CDR3 DNA: TGCGCCAGCAGCTTCGAGGGGTCCTACAATGAGCAGTTCTTC. V usage is TRBV5-1 and J usage is TRBJ2-1; D possibly matches TRBD1 or TRBD2 (5 bases each). Germline V gene data show CDR1 as SGHRS and CDR2 as YFSETQ. The germline V and J ends were trimmed by 2 bases and 1 base, with 7 bases remaining between them. The CDR3 runs 14 residues.

V gene TRBV19 combines with J gene TRBJ2-2; D remains unclear. The CDR3 sequence is 11 residues long. V was cut by 8 bases and J by 5 bases, with 6 bases left in between. Per germline, CDR1 LNHDA and CDR2 SQIVND (reference sequence). CDR3 protein: CASCRTGELFF. CDR3 nucleotides: TGTGCCAGTTGCAGGACCGGGGAGCTGTTTTTT. Together with reference TRBV19 and TRBJ2-2, the CDR3 gives the full variable domain: DGGITQSPKYLFRKEGQNVTLSCEQNLNHDAMYWYRQDPGQGLRLIYYSQIVNDFQKGDIAEGYSVSREKKESFPLTVTSAQKNPTAFYLCASCRTGELFFGEGSRLTVL.